Below are 25 T cell receptor beta chains sequenced from a single sample in a study of T cells after yellow fever vaccination. TCRdb re-called the 5' RACE reads through MiXCR, storing one row per CDR3 protein. This sample has under 550,000 distinct CDR3 sequences; just over 20% occur once, and the top ten carry about 16%. The input for sequencing was PBMCs, taken roughly 20 days after the first yellow fever vaccination. The receptors derive from a man between 18 and 29 years old who received the YFV17D yellow fever vaccine.

This chain joins TRBV5-1 and TRBJ2-5; the D is unclear. Germline-derived CDR1 and CDR2 are SGHRS and YFSETQ. V shed 4 bases and J shed 5 bases, with 12 bases lying between them. The CDR3 has 13 residues. CDR3 amino acids: CASSPAVPETQYF. CDR3 in DNA: TGCGCCAGCAGCCCGGCGGTACCCGAGACCCAGTACTTC.

CDR3 in amino acids: CASRGLNYEQYV. CDR3 nucleotides: TGTGCCAGCAGGGGTCTCAATTACGAGCAGTACGTC. The V call is TRBV11-2, the J call TRBJ2-7, with D unresolved. Germline assignment: CDR1 SGHAT and CDR2 FQNNGV. The CDR3 contains 12 residues. V gave up 6 bases and J gave up 4 bases, with 10 bases separating them.

This clonotype was seen a few times. The chain employs TRBV20-1 and TRBJ2-5, with 7 positions matching TRBD2. Germline CDR1 reads DFQATT; CDR2 reads SNEGSKA (reference sequence). The CDR3 has 13 amino acids. Trimming at V came to 3 bases and at J to 3 bases, leaving 4 bases not matched to a gene. The CDR3 nucleotides are TGCAGTGCTAGCCCCGCGGGGGAAGAGACCCAGTACTTC. Residues: CSASPAGEETQYF.

This clonotype was seen more than once but under ten times. The DNA of the CDR3 is TGTGCCAGCAGCTTTTACACGAACACTGAAGCTTTCTTT. This sequence encodes CASSFYTNTEAFF. The chain joins TRBV7-3 to TRBJ1-1; the D is unclear. CDR3 length: 13 amino acids. The V and J ends lost 3 bases and 1 base respectively, with 6 bases between them. Germline V CDR1 and CDR2: SGHTA, FQGTGA.

The rearrangement uses TRBV27 and TRBJ2-5; the D gene could be TRBD1 or TRBD2 (6 bases each). Trimming took off 8 bases at V and 8 bases at J, with 15 bases between the two ends. The CDR3 loop spans 12 amino acids. Per the germline V gene, CDR1 is MNHEY and CDR2 is SMNVEV (reference sequence). The CDR3 DNA follows: TGTGCCAGCGGCCTCGGGGGCCCCACCCAGTACTTC. This codes for CASGLGGPTQYF.

This chain joins TRBV20-1 and TRBJ2-1, with 7 bases aligning to TRBD2. Germline V gives CDR1 DFQATT, CDR2 SNEGSKA (reference sequence). CDR3 length: 12 amino acids. V shed 4 bases, J shed 9 bases, and the junction held 6 bases outside the gene matches. The CDR3 spells CSAMAGVGEQFF. CDR3 nucleotide sequence: TGCAGTGCTATGGCGGGGGTGGGTGAGCAGTTCTTC.

The chain combines TRBV5-4 with TRBJ2-2, with 10 positions matching TRBD1. CDR3 size: 18 residues. CDR1 and CDR2 from the germline V gene are SGHNT and YYREEE (reference sequence). With 2 bases clipped from V and 0 bases from J, the junction kept 7 bases outside the gene matches. CDR3 nucleotides: TGTGCCAGCAGCTTACCCGGACAGGGGGTATCGAACACCGGGGAGCTGTTTTTT. It specifies CASSLPGQGVSNTGELFF. The full variable domain, rest sourced from reference TRBV5-4 and TRBJ2-2, is ETGVTQSPTHLIKTRGQQVTLRCSSQSGHNTVSWYQQALGQGPQFIFQYYREEENGRGNFPPRFSGLQFPNYSSELNVNALELDDSALYLCASSLPGQGVSNTGELFFGEGSRLTVL.

The V gene is TRBV20-1, the J gene TRBJ1-1; D is ambiguous. CDR1 DFQATT and CDR2 SNEGSKA come from the germline V gene (reference sequence). V was pared by 5 bases and J by 6 bases, with 10 bases between. The CDR3 runs 11 residues. The CDR3 DNA reads TGCAGTGCTCAACCCGGCGCTGAAGCTTTCTTT. This translates into CSAQPGAEAFF.

V and J are TRBV19 and TRBJ1-1; possible D gene TRBD1, 6 bases. Germline V lookup: CDR1 LNHDA, CDR2 SQIVND (reference sequence). This CDR3 comprises 12 residues. V shed 10 bases and J shed 8 bases, with 17 bases lying between them. In DNA form, the CDR3 reads TGTGCCACTAGGGCAGGGGCGACCGAAGCTTTCTTT. This sequence encodes CATRAGATEAFF. The whole variable domain, filled in from reference TRBV19 and TRBJ1-1, reads DGGITQSPKYLFRKEGQNVTLSCEQNLNHDAMYWYRQDPGQGLRLIYYSQIVNDFQKGDIAEGYSVSREKKESFPLTVTSAQKNPTAFYLCATRAGATEAFFGQGTRLTVV.

The chain is built from TRBV20-1 and TRBJ2-2; D tentatively reads TRBD1 or TRBD2 (5 bases each). The ends were cut back, 6 bases at V and 2 bases at J, with 7 bases in the middle. This CDR3 is 12 amino acids long. Germline V CDR1 and CDR2: DFQATT, SNEGSKA (reference sequence). DNA of the CDR3: TGCAGTGCGGGGGAAAACACCGGGGAGCTGTTTTTT. Protein product: CSAGENTGELFF.

This clonotype was seen more than once but under ten times. The chain uses TRBV6-1 and TRBJ2-7; D is unresolved. Trimming removed 6 bases at V and 0 bases at J, with 12 bases between. CDR3 length: 14 amino acids. Per the germline V gene, CDR1 is MNHNS and CDR2 is SASEGT. For the CDR3, the DNA is TGTGCCAGCAGATTGAGGTCCAGCTCCTACGAGCAGTACGTC. Protein: CASRLRSSSYEQYV.

This clonotype was recorded at least ten times. V and J are TRBV27 and TRBJ1-4, with 7 bases lining up with TRBD1. Trimming cost V 5 bases and J 0 bases; bases outside gene matches: 0. The CDR3 has 14 amino acids. The germline V gene has CDR1 MNHEY and CDR2 SMNVEV (reference sequence). In DNA form, the CDR3 reads TGTGCCAGCAGTACAGGGGCAACTAATGAAAAACTGTTTTTT. Translation: CASSTGATNEKLFF. The full variable domain, its missing parts supplied by reference TRBV27 and TRBJ1-4, is EAQVTQNPRYLITVTGKKLTVTCSQNMNHEYMSWYRQDPGLGLRQIYYSMNVEVTDKGDVPEGYKVSRKEKRNFPLILESPSPNQTSLYFCASSTGATNEKLFFGSGTQLSVL.

In this sample, this clonotype turned up a few times. The J gene is TRBJ1-2, the V gene TRBV20-1; the D is unclear. The V end was cut by 1 base, the J end by 1 base, with 7 bases between. The CDR3 extends over 13 amino acids. The V gene's germline CDR1 is DFQATT and CDR2 SNEGSKA (reference sequence). The CDR3 DNA follows: TGCAGTGCTAGAGGCGGGGTTAACTATGGCTACACCTTC. Its translation: CSARGGVNYGYTF.

This clonotype was counted between two and nine times. The V and J genes are TRBV5-4 and TRBJ2-1; 8 bases agree with TRBD1. Germline V gene sequence: CDR1 SGHNT, CDR2 YYREEE (reference sequence). The CDR3 is made up of 15 amino acids. V was clipped by 4 bases and J by 10 bases; unmatched bases: 13. CDR3 DNA: TGTGCCAGCAGCCGACAGGGGACGCTCGCTAGCGAGCAGTTCTTC. It encodes CASSRQGTLASEQFF.

This clonotype has at least ten counts. J is TRBJ2-3 and V is TRBV5-1; D assignment may be TRBD1 or TRBD2 (5 bases each). Germline V gene lookup returns CDR1 SGHRS and CDR2 YFSETQ. Deletions cut 4 bases from V and 4 bases from J, with 19 bases between. The CDR3 is 16 amino acids. CDR3 sequence: CASSRTGPGAADTQYF. The CDR3 nucleotides read TGCGCCAGCAGCAGAACGGGCCCCGGGGCGGCAGATACGCAGTATTTT.

The chain carries TRBV28 and TRBJ1-1, with 7 bases matching TRBD1. The germline V gene encodes CDR1 MDHEN and CDR2 SYDVKM. The ends lost 7 bases at V and 2 bases at J; junction bases unmatched: 13. CDR3 length: 16 amino acids. The CDR3 is CASIPSDGTANTEAFF. The CDR3 nucleotides are TGTGCCAGCATACCCTCCGACGGGACAGCAAACACTGAAGCTTTCTTT.

This clonotype was counted only a few times. This sequence joins TRBV7-2 and TRBJ2-2, with D possibly matching TRBD1 (6 bases). Germline CDR1 reads SGHTA; CDR2 reads FQGNSA. Trimming took off 4 bases at V and 2 bases at J, with 14 bases between the two ends. This CDR3 has 16 residues. CDR3 loop: CASSYSGTLNTGELFF. In nucleotides, the CDR3 is TGTGCCAGCAGCTATTCCGGGACACTAAACACCGGGGAGCTGTTTTTT. Combining the CDR3 with reference TRBV7-2 and TRBJ2-2 gives the whole variable domain GAGVSQSPSNKVTEKGKDVELRCDPISGHTALYWYRQSLGQGLEFLIYFQGNSAPDKSGLPSDRFSAERTGGSVSTLTIQRTQQEDSAVYLCASSYSGTLNTGELFFGEGSRLTVL.

This clonotype has more than one count but fewer than ten. The DNA of the CDR3 is TGTGCCAGCAGCCGACTGACCGGGGAGCTGTTTTTT. The encoded protein is CASSRLTGELFF. This chain connects TRBV5-6 to TRBJ2-2, with D unclear. Germline assignment: CDR1 SGHDT and CDR2 YYEEEE. The CDR3 is made up of 12 amino acids. The V and J ends lost 4 bases and 5 bases respectively, with 6 bases between them.

This clonotype was seen a handful of times. The chain employs TRBV7-6 and TRBJ2-2; 10 bases align to TRBD1. After removal of 4 bases from V and 7 bases from J, the junction contained 6 bases not matched to a gene. The germline gives CDR1 SGHVS, CDR2 FNYEAQ. This CDR3 is built from 15 residues. In DNA, the CDR3 is TGTGCCAGCAGCTACCCCGGGACAGGGGACGGGGAGCTGTTTTTT. It yields the protein CASSYPGTGDGELFF. Supplemented by reference TRBV7-6 and TRBJ2-2, the full variable domain reads GAGVSQSPRYKVTKRGQDVALRCDPISGHVSLYWYRQALGQGPEFLTYFNYEAQQDKSGLPNDRFSAERPEGSISTLTIQRTEQRDSAMYRCASSYPGTGDGELFFGEGSRLTVL.

This clonotype has a handful of counts. This sequence joins TRBV10-3 and TRBJ2-5, with D possibly matching TRBD1 (6 bases). CDR3 size: 12 residues. Germline assignment: CDR1 ENHRY and CDR2 SYGVKD. Deletions cut 11 bases from V and 5 bases from J, with 15 bases between. The CDR3 spells CAAQGTGETQYF. The CDR3 nucleotides read TGTGCCGCGCAGGGGACGGGGGAGACCCAGTACTTC.

Only a few counts were recorded for this clonotype. V is TRBV6-1 and J is TRBJ1-1, with D possibly TRBD1 on 5 matching bases. CDR1 MNHNS and CDR2 SASEGT come from the germline V gene. The CDR3 length is 14 residues. The V gene lost 3 bases and the J gene lost 1 base, with 9 bases spanning the gap. CDR3 bases: TGTGCCAGCAGTGATGGGGCAAGGAACACTGAAGCTTTCTTT. It encodes CASSDGARNTEAFF.

Many counts were recorded for this clonotype. The V and J genes are TRBV7-2 and TRBJ2-5, with TRBD1 matching over 7 bases. The CDR3 contains 13 residues. Trimming at V came to 5 bases and at J to 5 bases, leaving 5 bases not matched to a gene. Germline CDR1 is SGHTA and CDR2 is FQGNSA. The CDR3 DNA reads TGTGCCAGCAGCCCACAGGGGTGGGAGACCCAGTACTTC. Its protein product is CASSPQGWETQYF. The entire variable domain, with the rest obtained from reference TRBV7-2 and TRBJ2-5, is as follows: GAGVSQSPSNKVTEKGKDVELRCDPISGHTALYWYRQSLGQGLEFLIYFQGNSAPDKSGLPSDRFSAERTGGSVSTLTIQRTQQEDSAVYLCASSPQGWETQYFGPGTRLLVL.

The rearrangement joins TRBV3-1 to TRBJ1-1; the D gene is possibly TRBD1 (6 bases). Germline CDR1 and CDR2: LGHDT and YNNKEL (reference sequence). The V end was cut by 1 base, the J end by 11 bases, with 11 bases between. This CDR3 is built from 12 residues. The chain's CDR3 is CASSQGGTSAFF. The CDR3 DNA sequence: TGTGCCAGCAGCCAAGGAGGGACATCGGCTTTCTTT.

This clonotype came up a few times. V gene TRBV9 combines with J gene TRBJ1-1; 9 bases are a match to TRBD1. Germline lookup yields CDR1 SGDLS and CDR2 YYNGEE. CDR3 size: 15 residues. With 1 base clipped from V and 5 bases from J, the junction kept 6 bases outside the gene matches. The CDR3 region has the DNA TGTGCCAGCAGCGTACGGGACAGGGATTTGACTGAAGCTTTCTTT. This gives the protein CASSVRDRDLTEAFF.

The chain's CDR3 is CASSPVAGVGETQYF. The CDR3 DNA is TGCGCCAGCAGCCCCGTCGCGGGGGTAGGGGAGACCCAGTACTTC. V is TRBV4-3 and J is TRBJ2-5; 7 nucleotides line up with TRBD2. The CDR3 extends over 15 amino acids. V lost 4 bases and J lost 5; bases outside the gene matches: 10. In germline, CDR1 is LGHNA, CDR2 YSLEER.